A single sample is the source of the 9 T cell receptor beta chains below, sequenced in a study of T-cell memory formation after mild COVID-19. MiXCR, run by TCRdb on the 5' RACE reads, gives a single entry per CDR3 protein. The table includes 300,000 to 350,000 distinct CDR3 sequences, approximately 20% detected once. The specimen was PBMCs or a T cell subset sorted from them (not recorded which). The receptors originated from a man younger than 35 who had mild COVID-19 (a few samples of this study predate the infection). Cell type and time point are not known.

This chain joins TRBV20-1 and TRBJ2-5; D call uncertain. In germline, CDR1 is DFQATT, CDR2 SNEGSKA (reference sequence). V was trimmed by 3 bases and J by 5 bases, leaving 4 bases between them. The CDR3 length is 10 residues. The CDR3 protein is CSARVETQYF. The CDR3, as DNA: TGCAGTGCTAGGGTGGAGACCCAGTACTTC.

This clonotype turned up a few times. V is TRBV7-8 and J is TRBJ2-1, with 11 bases aligning to TRBD2. J lost 2 bases, V lost 5 bases, and 11 bases had no gene match. Per germline, CDR1 SGHVS and CDR2 FQNEAQ. CDR3 length equals 18 residues. CDR3 loop: CASSPSALSGGAYNEQFF. CDR3 DNA sequence: TGTGCCAGCAGCCCGTCCGCCCTTAGCGGGGGGGCCTACAATGAGCAGTTCTTC.

This clonotype was picked up many times. A much larger clone is a single base away; this may be a read error. This CDR3 is CASSFGTGELFF. CDR3 sequence (DNA): TGTGCCAGCAGCTTTGGCACCGGGGAGCTGTTTTTT. This chain uses TRBV7-3 with TRBJ2-2, with D uncertain. Germline V lookup: CDR1 SGHTA, CDR2 FQGTGA. V dropped 3 bases and J dropped 4 bases, with 3 bases sitting between them. The CDR3 contains 12 residues.

The V gene is TRBV28, the J gene TRBJ2-1; 14 bases fit TRBD2. CDR1 MDHEN and CDR2 SYDVKM come from the germline V gene. This CDR3 has 17 residues. Trimming took 2 bases from V and 7 from J; bases not matched to a gene: 7. The CDR3 DNA reads as TGTGCCAGCAGTTTAAGGGGACTAGCGGGGGTTGGTAATGAGCAGTTCTTC. This encodes CASSLRGLAGVGNEQFF.

The rearrangement links TRBV29-1 to TRBJ2-2; no reliable D call. CDR1 and CDR2 from the germline V gene are SQVTM and ANQGSEA. Trimming cost V 4 bases and J 2 bases, with 11 bases left between them. The CDR3 sequence is 14 residues long. The CDR3 region is CSVAAQLNTGELFF. In DNA form, the CDR3 reads TGCAGCGTTGCAGCCCAGTTAAACACCGGGGAGCTGTTTTTT.

This clonotype was picked up a small number of times. The chain links TRBV5-1 to TRBJ1-6; D is undetermined. V was cut by 0 bases and J by 8 bases, with 9 bases left in between. Per the germline V gene, CDR1 is SGHRS and CDR2 is YFSETQ. This CDR3 has 14 amino acids. The CDR3 DNA sequence: TGCGCCAGCAGCTTGGGGGTTTATGATTCACCCCTCCACTTT. This sequence encodes CASSLGVYDSPLHF.

In this sample, this clonotype turned up a few times. J is TRBJ1-6 and V is TRBV7-2; D may be TRBD1 (5 bases). Germline CDR1 reads SGHTA; CDR2 reads FQGNSA. With 5 bases removed from V and 9 bases from J, the gap between germline ends came to 17 bases. The CDR3 contains 15 residues. CDR3 amino acids: CASSPGTARSSPLHF. CDR3 sequence (DNA): TGTGCCAGCAGCCCCGGGACGGCGAGGAGTTCACCCCTCCACTTT.

This chain connects TRBV7-6 to TRBJ1-3; 10 bases are shared with TRBD1. The CDR3 length is 14 residues. CDR1 is SGHVS, CDR2 FNYEAQ, per germline. Losses at the gene ends were 6 bases for V and 7 bases for J; bases not matched to a gene: 6. The CDR3 DNA reads TGTGCCAGCAGACTCGGGACAGGGGCCAACACCATATATTTT. This sequence encodes CASRLGTGANTIYF.

The chain recombines TRBV18 with TRBJ1-1; 7 bases fit TRBD1. CDR1 is KGHSH, CDR2 LQKENI, per germline. The CDR3 runs to 14 residues. The junction had 6 bases not matched to a gene; V was cut back by 6 bases and J by 2 bases. This chain's CDR3 is CASSQGTDNTEAFF. Written as DNA, the CDR3 is TGTGCCAGCTCCCAAGGGACAGACAACACTGAAGCTTTCTTT.